This T cell receptor (beta chain) appears in the sequencing data of a study of cytomegalovirus exposure and HLA in healthy donors. The overall study: Prior work identified some 120 million unique TCR beta sequences in 150 million to 200 million T cells. Among the 300 to 450 genotyped donors, 81% were placed in the Caucasian-associated ancestry cluster. Overall study results and limits: Researchers counted 150 to 200 TCR beta chains as cytomegalovirus-associated. In a later analysis, parvovirus B19, influenza, CMV and Epstein-Barr virus appeared linked to several top co-occurrence clusters.

Notes on this clone: Antigen unknown.

PCR was performed using 60 Vbeta and 13 Jbeta primers. Repertoires were generated with immunoSEQ multiplex PCR, while TCRdb's copy carries only in-frame clones and drops some. This table holds tens of thousands of clones, roughly 80% found once. CDR1 is SEHNR and CDR2 is FQNEAQ in the germline V gene (reference sequence). There are 15 residues in the CDR3. V was pared by 7 bases and J by 5 bases, with 10 bases of the junction left unmatched. The sequence came from a woman between 50 and 59 years old in good health and CMV-seropositive. The specimen was PBMCs. This chain joins TRBV7-9 and TRBJ2-1, with 8 bases fitting TRBD2. CDR3 amino acids: CASNERLAIHNEQFF. The CDR3, as DNA: TGTGCCAGCAACGAACGACTAGCGATCCACAATGAGCAGTTCTTC. The full variable domain, in which reference TRBV7-9 and TRBJ2-1 provide the parts outside the CDR3, is DTGVSQNPRHKITKRGQNVTFRCDPISEHNRLYWYRQTLGQGPEFLTYFQNEAQLEKSRLLSDRFSAERPKGSFSTLEIQRTEQGDSAMYLCASNERLAIHNEQFFGPGTRLTVL.